Below are 14 T cell receptor beta chains sequenced from a single sample in a study of radiation and T cells in renal cell carcinoma. Treatment meaning: treatment-naive control, cytoreductive nephrectomy. The table came from immunoSEQ multiplex PCR; TCRdb's copy has only in-frame clones and leaves some out. The sample has over 15,000 clones; about 50% are singletons. The sample was tumor tissue, taken from a patient whose treatment was nephrectomy without radiotherapy. Receptor source: a man aged 35 to 55 with renal cell carcinoma.

For the CDR3, the DNA is TGTGCCAGCATTTCTAGCGGGAGCTCCTACAATGAGCAGTTCTTC. The encoded protein is CASISSGSSYNEQFF. The chain joins TRBV5-8 to TRBJ2-1; 10 nucleotides line up with TRBD2. The trim removed 6 bases at V and 0 bases at J, leaving 3 bases unmatched. This CDR3 has 15 amino acids. CDR1 is SGHTS, CDR2 YDEGEE, per germline.

The table lists this clone with a few counts. This rearrangement joins TRBV2 to TRBJ2-7; D perhaps matches TRBD2 (6 bases). The CDR3 is made up of 12 amino acids. Germline V gene data show CDR1 as SNHLY and CDR2 as FYNNEI. Trimming left V 6 bases short and J 4 bases short, with 10 bases between. The CDR3 spells CASSGGNYEQYF. CDR3 sequence (DNA): TGTGCCAGCAGCGGAGGGAATTACGAGCAGTACTTC.

This chain connects TRBV7-9 to TRBJ2-4; 11 nucleotides align to TRBD1. Per germline, CDR1 SEHNR and CDR2 FQNEAQ (reference sequence). The V segment lost 3 bases and the J segment 6 bases; nucleotides outside the gene matches: 7. The CDR3 contains 16 residues. The CDR3 DNA follows: TGTGCCAGCAGCTTCGAGGACAGGGGGCGTAGAAACATTCAGTACTTC. Translated, it gives CASSFEDRGRRNIQYF.

The chain uses TRBV6-5 and TRBJ2-5, with a possible D match to TRBD1 (6 bases). CDR1 and CDR2 from the germline V gene are MNHEY and SVGAGI. The CDR3 consists of 15 residues. Trimming removed 0 bases from V and 7 bases from J, with 15 bases in between. The DNA for the CDR3 is TGTGCCAGCAGTTACTCGGGGGCCTCGTGGGGGACCCAGTACTTC. This translates into CASSYSGASWGTQYF.

V gene TRBV19 combines with J gene TRBJ2-6; D is unclear. Trimming removed 3 bases from V and 0 bases from J, with 9 bases in between. The CDR3 is made up of 16 amino acids. The germline V gene encodes CDR1 LNHDA and CDR2 SQIVND (reference sequence). CDR3 in amino acids: CASSMADYSGANVLTF. CDR3 sequence (DNA): TGTGCCAGTAGTATGGCAGATTACTCTGGGGCCAACGTCCTGACTTTC. Full variable domain (outside the CDR3, taken from reference TRBV19 and TRBJ2-6): DGGITQSPKYLFRKEGQNVTLSCEQNLNHDAMYWYRQDPGQGLRLIYYSQIVNDFQKGDIAEGYSVSREKKESFPLTVTSAQKNPTAFYLCASSMADYSGANVLTFGAGSRLTVL.

The rearrangement joins TRBV2 to TRBJ2-1, with D tentatively TRBD2 (5 bases). This CDR3 has 12 residues. The V end lost 6 bases, the J end lost 10 bases, and 13 bases lay between the germline ends. Germline V gene lookup returns CDR1 SNHLY and CDR2 FYNNEI. The DNA of the CDR3 is TGTGCCAGCAGCGGGGTAATGGCCGAGCAGTTCTTC. Encoded protein: CASSGVMAEQFF.

This chain connects TRBV7-9 to TRBJ1-1; the D gene is possibly TRBD1 (6 bases). Per the germline V gene, CDR1 is SEHNR and CDR2 is FQNEAQ (reference sequence). The CDR3 has 16 residues. Trimming pared 3 bases from V and 4 bases from J, leaving 18 bases between. The CDR3 loop reads CASSFSGAGVSTEAFF. CDR3 sequence (DNA): TGTGCCAGCAGCTTCTCAGGGGCAGGGGTATCCACTGAAGCTTTCTTT. The variable domain in full, with the rest retrieved from reference TRBV7-9 and TRBJ1-1, is DTGVSQNPRHKITKRGQNVTFRCDPISEHNRLYWYRQTLGQGPEFLTYFQNEAQLEKSRLLSDRFSAERPKGSFSTLEIQRTEQGDSAMYLCASSFSGAGVSTEAFFGQGTRLTVV.

Worth noting for this clone: The junction departs from germline at one end; a sequencing error may be responsible. The chain joins TRBV2 to TRBJ1-3; D unclear. CDR1 is SNHLY, CDR2 FYNNEI, per germline. The CDR3 has 11 amino acids. CDR3 DNA: TGTGCCAGCAGTGAGTCCGGCCCTCCGGATTTT. It specifies CASSESGPPDF.

The genes are TRBV20-1 and TRBJ2-5; no definite D call. The DNA end is more similar to TRBJ2-7, so the J call may be wrong. Germline CDR1 reads DFQATT; CDR2 reads SNEGSKA (reference sequence). This CDR3 contains 11 residues. CDR3 sequence reads: CSAIPVYEQYF. DNA of the CDR3: TGCAGTGCTATTCCCGTCTACGAGCAGTACTTC.

This clone was detected only a few times. CDR3 coding DNA: TGCGCCAGCAGCCAAGTCGGCGGGCTACCTAATGAAAAACTGTTTTTT. It translates to CASSQVGGLPNEKLFF. The chain has TRBV4-1 and TRBJ1-4; unclear D gene. V shed 1 base and J shed 3 bases, with 12 bases lying between them. This CDR3 is 16 amino acids long. Germline CDR1 and CDR2: MGHRA and YSYEKL.

The chain couples TRBV10-3 to TRBJ1-1; no clear D gene. Germline V CDR1 and CDR2: ENHRY, SYGVKD. The ends were cut back, 3 bases at V and 0 bases at J, with 8 bases in the middle. The CDR3 is 14 residues long. In DNA, the CDR3 is TGTGCCATCAGTGAATGGGGTTTGAACACTGAAGCTTTCTTT. Translation: CAISEWGLNTEAFF.

The sample holds a few counts of this clone. This chain joins TRBV28 and TRBJ1-6; TRBD1 is a possible D gene (5 bases). Trimming shortened V by 2 bases and J by 10 bases, and 12 bases separated the two germline ends. CDR3 length: 14 amino acids. Germline assignment: CDR1 MDHEN and CDR2 SYDVKM. CDR3 bases: TGTGCCAGCAGTTTAGGAGGGACCGGCTCACCCCTCCACTTT. Amino acid sequence: CASSLGGTGSPLHF. The entire variable domain, with the rest obtained from reference TRBV28 and TRBJ1-6, is as follows: DVKVTQSSRYLVKRTGEKVFLECVQDMDHENMFWYRQDPGLGLRLIYFSYDVKMKEKGDIPEGYSVSREKKERFSLILESASTNQTSMYLCASSLGGTGSPLHFGNGTRLTVT.

The chain is built from TRBV6-5 and TRBJ2-3, with a tentative D call TRBD2 (6 bases). Trimming removed 2 bases from V and 1 base from J, with 10 bases in between. CDR3 length: 15 residues. From germline, CDR1 is MNHEY and CDR2 SVGAGI. CDR3 residues: CASSYGGSGTDTQYF. Here the CDR3 DNA reads TGTGCCAGCAGTTACGGGGGGTCCGGCACAGATACGCAGTATTTT.

This clone was detected only a few times. This rearrangement joins TRBV7-3 to TRBJ2-3; D call uncertain. Germline CDR1 is SGHTA and CDR2 is FQGTGA. There are 12 residues in the CDR3. Trimming removed 1 base at V and 4 bases at J, with 3 bases between. The CDR3 sequence: CASSLKSDTQYF. The CDR3 nucleotides read TGTGCCAGCAGCTTAAAGTCAGATACGCAGTATTTT.